The clone carrying this T cell receptor beta chain was detected many times. Per the germline V gene, CDR1 is MNHNS and CDR2 is SASEGT. Trimming at V came to 1 base and at J to 6 bases, leaving 5 bases not matched to a gene. This CDR3 spans 15 amino acids. TCR beta CDR3 regions were amplified from RNA. Initially, a first-round RT-PCR of the TCR CDR3 employed the HTBI primer set. TCRdb called the multiplex PCR reads again in MiXCR, with one record for every CDR3 protein. The sample consists of around 340,000 distinct CDR3 sequences, 21% of them appearing once. This sample was included in a study of T cells in Graves' hyperthyroidism and ophthalmopathy.

The sample was blood. The chain carries TRBV6-1 and TRBJ2-7; 11 bases align to TRBD2. The clonotype was recovered from a woman between 45 and 60 years old with Graves' hyperthyroidism. The DNA of the CDR3 is TGTGCCAGCAGTGAAGTTAGCGGGAGGGCCGGCGAGCAGTACTTC. Amino acids: CASSEVSGRAGEQYF.